Each of the 32 T cell receptor beta chains below was sequenced from the same sample in a study of cytomegalovirus exposure and HLA in healthy donors (dated by TCRdb to the late 2010s). The method behind the library was the immunoSEQ multiplex PCR assay. This immuneACCESS table, as held by TCRdb, lists in-frame sequences with V and J called but not all clones. Of the missing ones, under half trace to an unresolved V gene in checked studies; the others have no known cause. The sample table holds 80,000 to 95,000 clones, of which roughly 92% were seen once. Of the sample, 1% to 1.4% falls within the top ten clones. The sample consisted of PBMCs. These receptors were collected from a woman in her twenties or thirties in good health and CMV-seropositive.

The chain uses TRBV4-3 and TRBJ1-4; 7 bases fit TRBD1. The V segment lost 3 bases and the J segment 0 bases; nucleotides outside the gene matches: 4. This CDR3 comprises 16 residues. Germline assignment: CDR1 LGHNA and CDR2 YSLEER. CDR3 bases: TGCGCCAGCAGCCAGGGGACAGCCGCAACTAATGAAAAACTGTTTTTT. Protein: CASSQGTAATNEKLFF.

The V and J genes are TRBV14 and TRBJ2-7, with 11 bases identical to TRBD2. Trimming took 3 bases from V and 2 from J; bases not matched to a gene: 9. This CDR3 region has 17 residues. CDR1 and CDR2 from the germline V gene are SGHDN and FVKESK. The CDR3 DNA reads as TGTGCCAGCAGCCAGCTCGCTAGCGGGAGGACCCCCTACGAGCAGTACTTC. Translated, it gives CASSQLASGRTPYEQYF.

The chain recombines TRBV27 with TRBJ2-1; 11 bases match TRBD2. The CDR3 totals 15 residues. The V segment lost 6 bases and the J segment 4 bases; nucleotides outside the gene matches: 5. The V gene's germline CDR1 is MNHEY and CDR2 SMNVEV (reference sequence). CDR3 sequence: CASSPGTSGYNEQFF. The CDR3 DNA follows: TGTGCCAGCAGCCCCGGGACTAGCGGTTACAATGAGCAGTTCTTC.

The CDR3 sequence is CASSQEREGHTGELFF. The CDR3 nucleotides are TGCGCCAGCAGCCAAGAGCGGGAGGGCCATACCGGGGAGCTGTTTTTT. V gene TRBV4-3 combines with J gene TRBJ2-2; 9 nucleotides align to TRBD2. CDR3 length: 16 amino acids. V gave up 0 bases and J gave up 5 bases; unmatched junction bases: 4. The V gene's germline CDR1 is LGHNA and CDR2 YSLEER.

The rearrangement links TRBV28 to TRBJ1-1; the D is unclear. The CDR3 sequence is 14 residues long. V gave up 2 bases and J gave up 1 base, with 8 bases separating them. The V gene's germline CDR1 is MDHEN and CDR2 SYDVKM. The CDR3 reads CASSLRLRNTEAFF. The CDR3 nucleotides are TGTGCCAGCAGTTTACGACTCAGGAACACTGAAGCTTTCTTT. Supplemented by reference TRBV28 and TRBJ1-1, the full variable domain reads DVKVTQSSRYLVKRTGEKVFLECVQDMDHENMFWYRQDPGLGLRLIYFSYDVKMKEKGDIPEGYSVSREKKERFSLILESASTNQTSMYLCASSLRLRNTEAFFGQGTRLTVV.

The V gene is TRBV5-1, the J gene TRBJ2-3, with D possibly being TRBD1 (6 bases). Trimming removed 2 bases from V and 2 bases from J, with 15 bases in between. Germline CDR1 and CDR2: SGHRS and YFSETQ. CDR3 length: 16 residues. The DNA for the CDR3 is TGCGCCAGCAGCTTTGGACAGAACCCTTTCACAGATACGCAGTATTTT. Translated, it gives CASSFGQNPFTDTQYF.

The rearrangement uses TRBV18 and TRBJ1-3, with D uncertain. Germline V lookup: CDR1 KGHSH, CDR2 LQKENI. V lost 2 bases and J lost 4, with 3 bases in between. This CDR3 is built from 12 residues. The CDR3 loop is CASSPEGNTIYF. CDR3 DNA: TGTGCCAGCTCACCAGAGGGAAACACCATATATTTT. The entire variable domain, with the rest obtained from reference TRBV18 and TRBJ1-3, is as follows: NAGVMQNPRHLVRRRGQEARLRCSPMKGHSHVYWYRQLPEEGLKFMVYLQKENIIDESGMPKERFSAEFPKEGPSILRIQQVVRGDSAAYFCASSPEGNTIYFGEGSWLTVV.

This chain connects TRBV7-3 to TRBJ2-3; possible D gene TRBD1, 5 bases. The ends were cut back, 5 bases at V and 1 base at J, with 13 bases in the middle. Germline values: CDR1 SGHTA, CDR2 FQGTGA. The CDR3 sequence is 15 residues long. The chain's CDR3 is CASSRRARGTDTQYF. CDR3 coding DNA: TGTGCCAGCAGCCGCAGGGCCAGGGGCACAGATACGCAGTATTTT.

The CDR3 nucleotides are TGCGCCAGCACCCGGGGCGAGCGGGACCTCACAGATACGCAGTATTTT. Protein sequence: CASTRGERDLTDTQYF. V gene TRBV4-1 combines with J gene TRBJ2-3; 7 bases match TRBD2. Losses at the gene ends were 7 bases for V and 2 bases for J; bases not matched to a gene: 12. From germline, CDR1 is MGHRA and CDR2 YSYEKL. The length of the CDR3 is 16 residues.

The chain uses TRBV13 and TRBJ2-1, with D maybe TRBD2 (6 bases). This CDR3 has 12 amino acids. Germline V gene lookup returns CDR1 PRHDT and CDR2 FYEKMQ (reference sequence). Trimming cost V 10 bases and J 7 bases, with 14 bases left between them. CDR3 sequence (DNA): TGTGCCACTCATTTCCGGGGGAATGAGCAGTTCTTC. This translates into CATHFRGNEQFF.

The chain has TRBV28 and TRBJ2-1; TRBD2 agrees at 13 bases. The CDR3 is 19 residues long. Germline lookup yields CDR1 MDHEN and CDR2 SYDVKM. V lost 8 bases, J lost 4 bases, and 17 bases stayed unmatched. DNA of the CDR3: TGTGCCAGCGGACATACCGGGACTAGCGGGATCCTACTGTACAATGAGCAGTTCTTC. Amino acid sequence: CASGHTGTSGILLYNEQFF.

V and J are TRBV5-1 and TRBJ2-2; 11 bases map to TRBD2. The CDR3 has 17 amino acids. CDR1 and CDR2 from the germline V gene are SGHRS and YFSETQ. With V trimmed by 3 bases and J by 2 bases, 6 bases remained unmatched. The CDR3 region has the DNA TGCGCCAGCAGCTCTCTCCGACTAGCGGGAAACACCGGGGAGCTGTTTTTT. Its translation is CASSSLRLAGNTGELFF.

This sequence joins TRBV4-3 and TRBJ2-1, with D perhaps matching TRBD2 (5 bases). Trimming removed 0 bases at V and 0 bases at J, with 9 bases between. Germline V gene sequence: CDR1 LGHNA, CDR2 YSLEER. The CDR3 sequence is 16 residues long. The CDR3 DNA is TGCGCCAGCAGCCAAGACCCCCGGGGCTCCTACAATGAGCAGTTCTTC. Protein sequence: CASSQDPRGSYNEQFF.

The chain employs TRBV10-3 and TRBJ1-2, with 9 bases aligning to TRBD1. Germline assignment: CDR1 ENHRY and CDR2 SYGVKD. Losses at the gene ends were 3 bases for V and 8 bases for J; bases not matched to a gene: 13. This CDR3 has 16 residues. The CDR3, as DNA: TGTGCCATCAGTGAAGCCGCCGGGACAGGGTCTCGGGGCTACACCTTC. Its protein product is CAISEAAGTGSRGYTF.

The chain is built from TRBV7-8 and TRBJ1-2; D call uncertain. Germline V gene lookup returns CDR1 SGHVS and CDR2 FQNEAQ. The CDR3 covers 15 residues. V gave up 5 bases and J gave up 8 bases, with 21 bases separating them. As DNA, the CDR3 is TGTGCCAGCAGCAGAATCGCGGGAGGGCCCGGGGGCTACACCTTC. Protein sequence: CASSRIAGGPGGYTF.

This clone was seen only once. The chain combines TRBV25-1 with TRBJ2-5, with 10 bases lining up with TRBD1. Per germline, CDR1 MGHDK and CDR2 SYGVNS. Germline trimming cut 0 bases from V and 4 bases from J; bases unmatched to any gene: 5. The length of the CDR3 is 16 residues. The CDR3 loop is CASSEYTGQGRETQYF. The CDR3 DNA sequence: TGTGCCAGCAGTGAATATACGGGACAGGGGAGAGAGACCCAGTACTTC. Full variable domain (missing parts from reference TRBV25-1 and TRBJ2-5): EADIYQTPRYLVIGTGKKITLECSQTMGHDKMYWYQQDPGMELHLIHYSYGVNSTEKGDLSSESTVSRIRTEHFPLTLESARPSHTSQYLCASSEYTGQGRETQYFGPGTRLLVL.

The chain joins TRBV28 to TRBJ2-1; 13 bases fit TRBD2. The CDR3 loop spans 18 amino acids. The V gene end was trimmed by 3 bases and the J gene end by 1 base; junction bases not matched to a gene: 6. The V gene's germline CDR1 is MDHEN and CDR2 SYDVKM. This CDR3 reads CASSFGLAGVFSYNEQFF. The DNA of the CDR3 is TGTGCCAGCAGTTTCGGACTAGCGGGAGTTTTTTCCTACAATGAGCAGTTCTTC.

In this sample, this clone turned up once. The rearrangement links TRBV10-2 to TRBJ2-3; the D is unclear. The CDR3 length is 14 residues. The germline gives CDR1 WSHSY, CDR2 SAAADI. Trimming stripped 0 bases from V and 1 base from J, with 5 bases between. CDR3 DNA sequence: TGCGCCAGCAGTGAGTCGGCGGGCACAGATACGCAGTATTTT. It yields the protein CASSESAGTDTQYF.

The chain combines TRBV19 with TRBJ2-3, with TRBD2 identical over 9 bases. This CDR3 has 15 amino acids. CDR1 and CDR2 (germline): LNHDA, SQIVND (reference sequence). Trimming took 5 bases from V and 2 from J; bases not matched to a gene: 5. CDR3 sequence (DNA): TGTGCCAGTAGTTTAGCGGGGGTCTACACAGATACGCAGTATTTT. It codes for CASSLAGVYTDTQYF.

The rearrangement uses TRBV7-8 and TRBJ1-5, with D possibly TRBD1 on 6 matching bases. Germline CDR1 and CDR2: SGHVS and FQNEAQ. This CDR3 comprises 16 residues. Trimming shortened V by 5 bases and J by 0 bases, and 14 bases separated the two germline ends. DNA for the CDR3: TGTGCCAGCAGCCTCAGGACAGCTCTTAGCAATCAGCCCCAGCATTTT. Amino acid sequence: CASSLRTALSNQPQHF.

The V call is TRBV5-6, the J call TRBJ1-5; possibly TRBD1 for D (5 bases). The V gene lost 4 bases and the J gene lost 6 bases, with 14 bases spanning the gap. Germline V lookup: CDR1 SGHDT, CDR2 YYEEEE. The CDR3 is made up of 14 amino acids. The CDR3 loop reads CASSPGHRVQPQHF. DNA for the CDR3: TGTGCCAGCAGCCCTGGACATAGGGTTCAGCCCCAGCATTTT.

This clone was counted once. The rearrangement uses TRBV12-5 and TRBJ1-2, with 9 bases aligning to TRBD1. This CDR3 has 17 amino acids. Trimming cost V 1 base and J 4 bases; bases outside gene matches: 10. Looked up from germline, CDR1 is LGHNT and CDR2 is FRNRAP. The CDR3 DNA reads as TGTGCTAGTGGTTTGGCCGGGACAGGGCCCGGAGTCTATGGCTACACCTTC. It codes for CASGLAGTGPGVYGYTF.

This chain links TRBV4-3 with TRBJ2-7; 8 bases are a match to TRBD1. Germline-derived CDR1 and CDR2 are LGHNA and YSLEER. The CDR3 is 15 amino acids. The J segment lost 2 bases and the V segment lost 1 base, leaving 4 bases of the junction unmatched. CDR3 in amino acids: CASSQGSGGTYEQYF. In nucleotides, the CDR3 is TGCGCCAGCAGCCAAGGGTCAGGGGGCACCTACGAGCAGTACTTC.

The chain joins TRBV19 to TRBJ2-6; D is unclear. The CDR3 is made up of 15 amino acids. V was cut by 2 bases and J by 0 bases, with 5 bases left in between. Germline CDR1 is LNHDA and CDR2 is SQIVND (reference sequence). The CDR3 bases are TGTGCCAGTAGTATAACATCCTCTGGGGCCAACGTCCTGACTTTC. The encoded protein is CASSITSSGANVLTF.

V usage is TRBV5-6 and J usage is TRBJ2-1, with D possibly being TRBD1 (5 bases). The V end was cut by 1 base, the J end by 3 bases, with 11 bases between. CDR3 length: 15 residues. From germline, CDR1 is SGHDT and CDR2 YYEEEE. The CDR3 DNA is TGTGCCAGCAGCTTGCGCAGGGCCCACTACAATGAGCAGTTCTTC. It yields the protein CASSLRRAHYNEQFF.

The gene calls are TRBV7-3 and TRBJ2-1, with 9 positions matching TRBD2. V shed 3 bases and J 5 bases; nucleotides not matched to a gene: 5. CDR1 is SGHTA, CDR2 FQGTGA, per germline. The CDR3 spans 15 residues. The CDR3 DNA follows: TGTGCCAGCAGCTTCGGACTAGCGTCTAACAATGAGCAGTTCTTC. It translates to CASSFGLASNNEQFF. The whole variable domain, remainder taken from reference TRBV7-3 and TRBJ2-1, is GAGVSQTPSNKVTEKGKYVELRCDPISGHTALYWYRQSLGQGPEFLIYFQGTGAADDSGLPNDRFFAVRPEGSVSTLKIQRTERGDSAVYLCASSFGLASNNEQFFGPGTRLTVL.

This sequence joins TRBV6-5 and TRBJ2-7; 8 bases are a match to TRBD1. This CDR3 is built from 14 residues. The V segment lost 5 bases and the J segment 0 bases; nucleotides outside the gene matches: 3. Germline loops: CDR1 MNHEY, CDR2 SVGAGI. CDR3 in amino acids: CASSRDRGSYEQYF. The CDR3 coding sequence is TGTGCCAGCAGTCGCGACAGGGGCTCCTACGAGCAGTACTTC.

The rearrangement joins TRBV6-1 to TRBJ1-2, with 12 bases aligning to TRBD1. The V gene's germline CDR1 is MNHNS and CDR2 SASEGT. The V segment lost 6 bases and the J segment 5 bases; nucleotides outside the gene matches: 1. The CDR3 is 13 residues long. The CDR3 DNA sequence: TGTGCCAGCAGGGGACAGGGGGCTTATGGCTACACCTTC. Its translation is CASRGQGAYGYTF.

This chain connects TRBV30 to TRBJ2-1, with 7 bases that match TRBD1. The germline gives CDR1 GTSNPN, CDR2 SVGIG (reference sequence). The CDR3 is 14 residues long. J gave up 4 bases and V 1 base, and 4 bases lay outside the gene matches. The CDR3 loop is CAWSGRTGYNEQFF. CDR3 in DNA: TGTGCCTGGAGTGGGCGGACAGGATACAATGAGCAGTTCTTC.

V is TRBV9 and J is TRBJ1-2; no firm D call. Germline-derived CDR1 and CDR2 are SGDLS and YYNGEE. This CDR3 comprises 16 residues. V shed 0 bases and J shed 3 bases, with 15 bases lying between them. CDR3 sequence reads: CASSVDEGSAYYGYTF. The CDR3 DNA sequence: TGTGCCAGCAGCGTAGATGAGGGCAGTGCTTACTATGGCTACACCTTC.

The chain carries TRBV28 and TRBJ1-5; weak D call: TRBD1 (6 bases). This CDR3 comprises 14 residues. Trimming took off 7 bases at V and 7 bases at J, with 17 bases between the two ends. The germline V gene has CDR1 MDHEN and CDR2 SYDVKM. The CDR3 DNA reads as TGTGCCAGCAAACGGGACAAATGGAACCAGCCCCAGCATTTT. Its protein product is CASKRDKWNQPQHF.

The chain links TRBV28 to TRBJ2-3; 7 nucleotides match TRBD1. J lost 4 bases, V lost 4 bases, and 14 bases had no gene match. Germline lookup yields CDR1 MDHEN and CDR2 SYDVKM. The CDR3 extends over 17 amino acids. The CDR3 DNA reads TGTGCCAGCAGTTCCCCCCCGGGCGGGCAGGGGGCAGATACGCAGTATTTT. The encoded protein is CASSSPPGGQGADTQYF.